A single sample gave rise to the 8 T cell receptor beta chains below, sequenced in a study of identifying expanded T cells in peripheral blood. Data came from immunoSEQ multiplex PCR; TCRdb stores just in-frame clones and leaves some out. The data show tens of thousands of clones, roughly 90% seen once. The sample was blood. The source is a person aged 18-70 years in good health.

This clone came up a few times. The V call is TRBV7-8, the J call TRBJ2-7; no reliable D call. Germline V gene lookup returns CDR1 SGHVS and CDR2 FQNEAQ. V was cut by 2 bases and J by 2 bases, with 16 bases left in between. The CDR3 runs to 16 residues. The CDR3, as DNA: TGTGCCAGCAGCTTAAATTGGGGTGGCCAACCCTACGAGCAGTACTTC. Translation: CASSLNWGGQPYEQYF. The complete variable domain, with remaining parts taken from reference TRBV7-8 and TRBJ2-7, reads GAGVSQSPRYKVAKRGQDVALRCDPISGHVSLFWYQQALGQGPEFLTYFQNEAQLDKSGLPSDRFFAERPEGSVSTLKIQRTQQEDSAVYLCASSLNWGGQPYEQYFGPGTRLTVT.

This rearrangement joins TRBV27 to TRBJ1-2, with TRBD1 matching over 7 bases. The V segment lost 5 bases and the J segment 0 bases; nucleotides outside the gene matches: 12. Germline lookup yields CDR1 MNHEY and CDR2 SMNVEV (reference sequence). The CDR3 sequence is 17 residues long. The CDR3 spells CASSPRQGRNPNYGYTF. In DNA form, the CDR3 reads TGTGCCAGCAGTCCCCGACAGGGTAGGAACCCTAACTATGGCTACACCTTC.

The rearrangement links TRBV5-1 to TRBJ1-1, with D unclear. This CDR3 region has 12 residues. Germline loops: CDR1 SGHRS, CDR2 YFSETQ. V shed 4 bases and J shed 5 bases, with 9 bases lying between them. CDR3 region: CASSIKGTEAFF. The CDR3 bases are TGCGCCAGCAGCATAAAAGGGACTGAAGCTTTCTTT.

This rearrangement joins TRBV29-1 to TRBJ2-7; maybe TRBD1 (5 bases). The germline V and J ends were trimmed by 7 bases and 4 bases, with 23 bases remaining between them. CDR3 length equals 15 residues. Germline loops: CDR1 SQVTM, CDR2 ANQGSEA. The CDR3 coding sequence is TGCAGCGCTATGGGGCAGGGTGAAGTCCTGTACGAGCAGTACTTC. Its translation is CSAMGQGEVLYEQYF.

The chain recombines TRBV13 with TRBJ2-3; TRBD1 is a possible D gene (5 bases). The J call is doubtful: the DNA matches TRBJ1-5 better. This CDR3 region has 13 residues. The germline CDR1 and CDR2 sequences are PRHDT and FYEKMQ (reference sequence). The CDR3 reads CASSAGETDTQHF. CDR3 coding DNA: TGTGCCAGCAGTGCGGGGGAAACAGATACGCAGCATTTT.

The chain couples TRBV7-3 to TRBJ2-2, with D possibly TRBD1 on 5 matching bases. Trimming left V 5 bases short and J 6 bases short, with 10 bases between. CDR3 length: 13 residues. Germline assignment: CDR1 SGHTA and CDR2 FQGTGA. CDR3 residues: CASSTQGSGELFF. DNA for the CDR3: TGTGCCAGCAGCACCCAGGGTTCCGGGGAGCTGTTTTTT.

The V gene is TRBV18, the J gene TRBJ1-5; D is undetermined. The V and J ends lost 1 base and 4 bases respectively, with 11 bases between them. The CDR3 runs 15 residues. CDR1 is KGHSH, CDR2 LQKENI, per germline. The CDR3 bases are TGTGCCAGCTCACCACTTAGGACGGAGAATCAGCCCCAGCATTTT. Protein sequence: CASSPLRTENQPQHF.

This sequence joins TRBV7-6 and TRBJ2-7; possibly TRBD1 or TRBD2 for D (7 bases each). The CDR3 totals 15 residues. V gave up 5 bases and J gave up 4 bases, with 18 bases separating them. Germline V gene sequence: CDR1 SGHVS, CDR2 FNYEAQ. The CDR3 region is CASSLGRGQRYEQYF. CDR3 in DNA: TGTGCCAGCAGCCTAGGGAGGGGGCAAAGATACGAGCAGTACTTC.